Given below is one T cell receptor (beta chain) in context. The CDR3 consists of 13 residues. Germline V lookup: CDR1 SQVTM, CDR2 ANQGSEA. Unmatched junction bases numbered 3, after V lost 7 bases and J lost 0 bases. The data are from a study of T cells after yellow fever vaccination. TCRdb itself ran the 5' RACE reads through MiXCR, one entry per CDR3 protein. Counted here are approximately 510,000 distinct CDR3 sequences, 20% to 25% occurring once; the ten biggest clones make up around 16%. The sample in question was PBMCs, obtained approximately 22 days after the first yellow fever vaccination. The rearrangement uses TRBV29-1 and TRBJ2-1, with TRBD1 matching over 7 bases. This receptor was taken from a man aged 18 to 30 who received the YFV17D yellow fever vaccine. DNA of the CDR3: TGCAGCGCTCAGGGGGTCTCCTACAATGAGCAGTTCTTC. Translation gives CSAQGVSYNEQFF.